This TCR beta chain was captured by sequencing in a study of T cell responses to AZD1222 COVID-19 vaccine. Points from the study as a whole: Donors were largely white British and mainly female; clonal diversity was possibly underestimated. Spike-specific TCR breadth and depth rose after two AZD1222 doses. Targets within unmutated variant regions were reportedly found for nearly half of spike-specific TCRs.

Second-dose schedules of about 4 or about 12 weeks were combined. With regard to this clone: Its antigen is unidentified. Other DNA sequences within the sample encode an identical CDR3.

Produced via immunoSEQ multiplex PCR; TCRdb's table is partial and in-frame only. The sample includes approximately 110,000 clones, about 89% seen only once; the top ten take about 4.6%. The CDR3 has 15 residues. Per the germline V gene, CDR1 is SGHAT and CDR2 is FQNNGV. V lost 1 base and J lost 0, with 9 bases in between. The TCR comes from an adult who received the AZD1222 COVID-19 vaccine. The genes are TRBV11-2 and TRBJ1-1; D is possibly TRBD1 (5 bases). The sequenced sample was peripheral blood, obtained 28 days after the second AZD1222 dose. The CDR3 loop is CASSLVAGLNTEAFF. The CDR3 DNA sequence: TGTGCCAGCAGCTTAGTCGCAGGGTTGAACACTGAAGCTTTCTTT.